This T cell receptor beta chain emerged from a study of cytomegalovirus exposure and HLA in healthy donors. Remarks on this clone: Antigen unknown.

This CDR3 comprises 14 residues. The V gene's germline CDR1 is SGHVS and CDR2 FQNEAQ. Trimming left V 1 base short and J 3 bases short, with 9 bases between. 60 Vbeta and 13 Jbeta primers were used in PCR. Produced via immunoSEQ multiplex PCR; TCRdb's table is partial and in-frame only. In the table there are approximately 120,000 clones, approximately 70% of which are singletons. Broader study findings: Based on reports, TCR beta sequences accurately predicted HLA-A and HLA-B alleles for most subjects.

V is TRBV7-8 and J is TRBJ2-5; no reliable D call. The sequence came from a man aged 35 to 55 in good health and CMV-seronegative. The sample taken for sequencing was PBMCs. CDR3 coding DNA: TGTGCCAGCAGCTTAGTTACGAGGAAAGAGACCCAGTACTTC. Translation: CASSLVTRKETQYF. The variable domain in full, with the rest retrieved from reference TRBV7-8 and TRBJ2-5, is GAGVSQSPRYKVAKRGQDVALRCDPISGHVSLFWYQQALGQGPEFLTYFQNEAQLDKSGLPSDRFFAERPEGSVSTLKIQRTQQEDSAVYLCASSLVTRKETQYFGPGTRLLVL.